The T cell receptor beta chain under discussion was sequenced for a study of CD8 T cells in ankylosing spondylitis. General study findings and limits: Within peripheral blood, clones linked to disease were CD8+ and relatively rare. For ankylosing spondylitis blood, a TCR beta motif of under 10 highly homologous variants appeared characteristic.

This clonotype occurred many times. Its antigen is unknown. Quantitative molecular-barcoded 5'-RACE generated the TCR beta libraries. From the 5' RACE reads, TCRdb called clonotypes with MiXCR, one entry per CDR3 protein. The sample has under 400,000 distinct CDR3 sequences; approximately 10% are singletons. Germline-derived CDR1 and CDR2 are LGHNA and YNFKEQ. The CDR3 length is 15 residues. Deletions cut 5 bases from V and 4 bases from J, with 18 bases between. The receptor was isolated from a female donor with ankylosing spondylitis or in good health (not recorded which). Material for sequencing was blood, either unsorted or a sorted T cell fraction (not recorded which). The V gene is TRBV4-2, the J gene TRBJ2-7; D remains unclear. CDR3 sequence: CASSYQALDGYEQYF. The CDR3 region has the DNA TGTGCCAGCAGCTACCAAGCTTTGGACGGTTACGAGCAGTACTTC.